The source of this T cell receptor beta chain is a study of lymphopenia after photon versus proton radiotherapy. Study conclusions and caveats: Larger post-nadir TCR diversity loss correlated inversely with survival in deceased patients. After the lymphocyte nadir, photon-treated repertoires showed oligoclonal expansion, especially of CD8+ Temra cells.

For this clone: The antigen remains undetermined.

The V and J ends lost 3 bases and 4 bases respectively, with 13 bases between them. Germline values: CDR1 MGHRA, CDR2 YSYEKL. This CDR3 has 14 amino acids. The data were produced by immunoSEQ multiplex PCR, yet TCRdb's version contains in-frame clones alone and is incomplete. The sample yields 50,000 to 65,000 clones, 75% to 90% seen once. The J gene is TRBJ2-7, the V gene TRBV4-1; D uncertain. Here the sequenced sample was peripheral blood, taken from a patient treated with proton-based radiotherapy. The TCR comes from a man aged 80 or over with esophageal cancer. The CDR3 region has the DNA TGCGCCAGCAGCCACAAGTCATCGAAGTACGAGCAGTACTTC. Amino acids: CASSHKSSKYEQYF.